What follows describes a single T cell receptor beta chain. From the RT-PCR reads, TCRdb called clonotypes with MiXCR, one entry per CDR3 protein. The sample lists almost 700,000 distinct CDR3 sequences, 12% to 15% occurring once. Germline V gene data show CDR1 as SGHTA and CDR2 as FQGNSA. The CDR3 has 18 amino acids. V shed 2 bases and J 2 bases; nucleotides not matched to a gene: 7. The sequence derives from a female donor in good health, serving as a healthy control. Source material: memory CD4+ T cells from blood. This chain uses TRBV7-2 with TRBJ2-3; 13 positions match TRBD2. The CDR3 spells CASSLWTSGSGDTDTQYF. In DNA, the CDR3 is TGTGCCAGCAGCTTATGGACTAGCGGGAGTGGGGACACAGATACGCAGTATTTT.